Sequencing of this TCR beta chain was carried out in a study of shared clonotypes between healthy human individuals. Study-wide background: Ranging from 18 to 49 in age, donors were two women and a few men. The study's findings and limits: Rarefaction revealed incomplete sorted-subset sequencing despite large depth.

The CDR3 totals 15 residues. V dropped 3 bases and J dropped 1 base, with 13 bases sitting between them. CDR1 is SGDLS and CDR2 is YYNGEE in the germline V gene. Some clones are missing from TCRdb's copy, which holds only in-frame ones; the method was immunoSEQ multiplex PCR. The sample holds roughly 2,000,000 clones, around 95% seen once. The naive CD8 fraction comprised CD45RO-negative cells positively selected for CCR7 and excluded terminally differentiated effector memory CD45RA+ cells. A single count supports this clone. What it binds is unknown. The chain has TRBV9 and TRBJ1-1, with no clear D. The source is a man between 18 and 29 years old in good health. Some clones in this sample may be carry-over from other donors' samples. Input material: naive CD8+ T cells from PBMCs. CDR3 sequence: CASSDRASWNTEAFF. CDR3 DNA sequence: TGTGCCAGCAGCGACCGGGCCTCCTGGAACACTGAAGCTTTCTTT.